This T cell receptor (beta chain) was retrieved from a study of T cell responses to AZD1222 COVID-19 vaccine. The method was immunoSEQ multiplex PCR; TCRdb's version includes in-frame clones alone and lacks a portion of them. The sample carries approximately 91,000 clones, approximately 90% recorded once. Overall study results and limits: Unmutated variant regions are reportedly the target of nearly half of TCRs that are spike-specific. Spike-wide coverage was observed for vaccine-associated CD4 TCRs, with dominant responses at 160-218 and 743-854.

This clone has a single count. The antigen is undetermined. Trimming cost V 0 bases and J 9 bases, with 15 bases left between them. Looked up from germline, CDR1 is LGHNA and CDR2 is YSLEER. The CDR3 consists of 16 residues. Source: peripheral blood, taken on day 0 of AZD1222 vaccination. The chain couples TRBV4-3 to TRBJ1-6; tentative D call: TRBD1 (6 bases). The TCR sequence derives from an adult in good health. The CDR3 DNA sequence: TGCGCCAGCAGCCAAGATCTTCAACAGGGTCGTTCACCCCTCCACTTT. It translates to CASSQDLQQGRSPLHF.